The 15 T cell receptor beta chains in this list originate from one sample, sequenced in a study of cytomegalovirus exposure and HLA in healthy donors. Researchers ran the PCR with 60 Vbeta and 13 Jbeta primers. Profiled with immunoSEQ multiplex PCR; TCRdb holds only in-frame clones, not every one. Of 120,000 or so clones in the sample, approximately 82% were seen once. Sample: PBMCs. The receptor source for this set is a man aged 18 to 30 in good health and CMV-seropositive.

This clone came up a few times. The chain has TRBV2 and TRBJ1-1, with a weak D call TRBD1 (5 bases). The CDR3 is made up of 16 amino acids. Germline V gene data show CDR1 as SNHLY and CDR2 as FYNNEI. With 6 bases removed from V and 1 base from J, the gap between germline ends came to 18 bases. The CDR3, as DNA: TGTGCCAGCAGAGGTGTGGGGGGAAAAAAGAACACTGAAGCTTTCTTT. The encoded protein is CASRGVGGKKNTEAFF.

The chain is built from TRBV11-2 and TRBJ1-1; 7 bases agree with TRBD1. The CDR3 consists of 14 residues. Germline lookup yields CDR1 SGHAT and CDR2 FQNNGV. V was pared by 3 bases and J by 3 bases, with 4 bases of the junction left unmatched. For the CDR3, the DNA is TGTGCCAGCAGCTTTACTGACAGGGACACTGAAGCTTTCTTT. Translation gives CASSFTDRDTEAFF.

Regarding this clone: The same CDR3 is also encoded by other DNA sequences in this sample. This chain joins TRBV7-6 and TRBJ2-7, with D unresolved. Trimming took 1 base from V and 0 from J, leaving 7 bases between them. Per germline, CDR1 SGHVS and CDR2 FNYEAQ. The CDR3 loop spans 14 amino acids. The DNA of the CDR3 is TGTGCCAGCAGCTTAGGTCGAGGCTCCTACGAGCAGTACTTC. Translating gives CASSLGRGSYEQYF.

V and J are TRBV19 and TRBJ1-6; no definite D call. The V and J ends lost 4 bases and 13 bases respectively, with 14 bases between them. The CDR3 loop spans 13 amino acids. CDR1 is LNHDA, CDR2 SQIVND, per germline (reference sequence). The CDR3 protein is CASSRLVRQPLHF. CDR3 nucleotides: TGTGCCAGTAGTAGACTGGTAAGGCAGCCCCTCCACTTT.

This clone has more than one count but fewer than ten. This chain connects TRBV5-3 to TRBJ1-4; D is perhaps TRBD1 (5 bases). TRBV5-3 counts as an open reading frame of uncertain function. Trimming stripped 0 bases from V and 9 bases from J, with 18 bases between. This CDR3 spans 16 amino acids. Here the CDR3 DNA reads TGTGCCAGAAGCTTGGGGAAGGGACTCCCAGGGCAAAAACTGTTTTTT. Translation: CARSLGKGLPGQKLFF.

The chain joins TRBV13 to TRBJ2-7, with 11 bases aligning to TRBD2. Germline V gene sequence: CDR1 PRHDT, CDR2 FYEKMQ (reference sequence). The CDR3 extends over 15 amino acids. The V segment lost 5 bases and the J segment 2 bases; nucleotides outside the gene matches: 5. The CDR3 nucleotides read TGTGCCAGCAGCCCCGGGACTAGCGGCGCCTACGAGCAGTACTTC. Amino acid sequence: CASSPGTSGAYEQYF.

This clone was seen a single time. This chain links TRBV11-2 with TRBJ1-6, with 7 positions matching TRBD1. CDR1 and CDR2 from the germline V gene are SGHAT and FQNNGV. Trimming cost V 7 bases and J 5 bases; bases outside gene matches: 11. The CDR3 has 16 amino acids. The chain's CDR3 is CASKIATGTHNSPLHF. The DNA for the CDR3 is TGTGCCAGCAAGATAGCGACAGGGACTCATAATTCACCCCTCCACTTT. Variable domain in full (rest from reference TRBV11-2 and TRBJ1-6): EAGVAQSPRYKIIEKRQSVAFWCNPISGHATLYWYQQILGQGPKLLIQFQNNGVVDDSQLPKDRFSAERLKGVDSTLKIQPAKLEDSAVYLCASKIATGTHNSPLHFGNGTRLTVT.

This sequence joins TRBV10-2 and TRBJ2-1; TRBD1 might be the D (6 bases). The CDR3 contains 13 residues. The germline CDR1 and CDR2 sequences are WSHSY and SAAADI. The V and J ends lost 5 bases and 5 bases respectively, with 10 bases between them. Here the CDR3 DNA reads TGCGCCAGCAGTCAAACAGGGAACAATGAGCAGTTCTTC. This translates into CASSQTGNNEQFF.

The chain uses TRBV28 and TRBJ2-7; 9 nucleotides align to TRBD1. V shed 2 bases, J shed 3 bases, and the junction held 2 bases outside the gene matches. The CDR3 has 14 residues. CDR1 and CDR2 (germline): MDHEN, SYDVKM. The CDR3 DNA is TGTGCCAGCAGTTTAGGGACAGGGCACTACGAGCAGTACTTC. Translating gives CASSLGTGHYEQYF.

CDR3 sequence reads: CASSPTSGGDSSYEQYF. CDR3 DNA: TGTGCCAGCAGCCCGACTAGCGGGGGGGATTCCTCCTACGAGCAGTACTTC. This chain joins TRBV13 and TRBJ2-7; 14 bases map to TRBD2. Germline assignment: CDR1 PRHDT and CDR2 FYEKMQ (reference sequence). There are 17 residues in the CDR3. The V and J ends lost 5 bases and 0 bases, in that order; junction bases with no gene match: 6.

This clone was observed a few times. The chain's CDR3 is CASSGRTGSGYTF. The CDR3 nucleotides are TGTGCCAGCAGCGGAAGGACAGGGTCTGGCTACACCTTC. The V call is TRBV13, the J call TRBJ1-2; TRBD1 agrees at 8 bases. The CDR3 is 13 residues long. Germline CDR1 PRHDT, CDR2 FYEKMQ (reference sequence). Unmatched junction bases numbered 6, after V lost 5 bases and J lost 7 bases. Full variable domain (remainder filled in from reference TRBV13 and TRBJ1-2): AAGVIQSPRHLIKEKRETATLKCYPIPRHDTVYWYQQGPGQDPQFLISFYEKMQSDKGSIPDRFSAQQFSDYHSELNMSSLELGDSALYFCASSGRTGSGYTFGSGTRLTVV.

J is TRBJ1-1 and V is TRBV7-5; the D call of TRBD1 is as the table states it, not checked on the DNA. TRBV7-5 is a known pseudogene. The CDR3 extends over 16 amino acids. The CDR3 here is CARSHRDRGRNTEAFF. CDR3 DNA: TGTGCCAGAAGCCACCGGGACAGGGGGCGGAACACTGAAGCTTTCTTT.

DNA of the CDR3: TGTGCCAGTAGCGGGGGACCCAGTAATGAAAAACTGTTTTTT. It yields the protein CASSGGPSNEKLFF. V and J are TRBV19 and TRBJ1-4; D is perhaps TRBD1 (5 bases). V was pared by 6 bases and J by 4 bases, with 12 bases between. Looked up from germline, CDR1 is LNHDA and CDR2 is SQIVND (reference sequence). The CDR3 extends over 14 amino acids.

This clone showed up just a few times. The V gene is TRBV28, the J gene TRBJ2-1, with TRBD2 matching 9 bases. The CDR3 has 15 amino acids. The trim removed 3 bases at V and 2 bases at J, leaving 2 bases unmatched. Germline V gene lookup returns CDR1 MDHEN and CDR2 SYDVKM. CDR3 amino acids: CASSFLAGPYNEQFF. The CDR3 region has the DNA TGTGCCAGCAGTTTCCTAGCGGGGCCCTACAATGAGCAGTTCTTC.

CDR3 residues: CASSYPGQGGGNTEAFF. CDR3 DNA: TGTGCCAGCAGCTACCCCGGACAGGGTGGAGGGAACACTGAAGCTTTCTTT. The gene calls are TRBV5-8 and TRBJ1-1, with TRBD1 matching 8 bases. The V gene end was trimmed by 3 bases and the J gene end by 1 base; junction bases not matched to a gene: 11. CDR3 length: 17 residues. CDR1 is SGHTS, CDR2 YDEGEE, per germline.